This T cell receptor beta chain comes out of a study of OX40 agonist ivuxolimab in advanced cancers. Clones were read by immunoSEQ multiplex PCR, and TCRdb kept only the in-frame ones, dropping some. The sample has fewer than 45,000 clones; more than 75% are singletons. The CDR3 runs 15 residues. V gene TRBV21-1 combines with J gene TRBJ2-2. TRBV21-1 is listed as a pseudogene. The sample was CD4+ or CD8+ T cells sorted from blood, taken in a trial of the OX40 agonist ivuxolimab. The TCR originated in an adult with an advanced solid tumor such as melanoma, head and neck, liver or kidney cancer. CDR3 nucleotide sequence: TGTGCCAGCAGCAGGCCGGGGCGGGTCACCGGGGAGCTGTTTTTT. This translates into CASSRPGRVTGELFF.